This T cell receptor (beta chain) was retrieved from a study of graft-versus-host responses after intestinal transplantation (dated by TCRdb to the early 2020s). Concerning the study at large: The transplants that recipients got were multivisceral, liver-intestinal, or isolated intestinal. Samples from three later patients were sequenced in-house on an Illumina MiSeq with MiXCR processing rather than by the commercial service. Graft-versus-host and host-versus-graft alloreactive T cell clones were tracked in the graft, circulation and bone marrow after intestinal transplantation using bulk TCR-beta CDR3 sequencing. Anti-thymocyte globulin induction was given to all recipients, followed by maintenance tacrolimus and steroids for two to four years. The cohort enrolled about 23 intestinal transplant recipients, one of whom was a retransplant, and a few patients without pretransplant specimens were excluded. A peak of at least 4% donor T cells among recipient peripheral blood mononuclear cells was the definition used for donor T cell macrochimerism. To identify alloreactive clones, pre-transplant mixed lymphocyte reaction products were sequenced and then compared with unstimulated pre-transplant donor and recipient T cells.

On this clone: Its antigen target is currently unknown. No qualities accompany the bases; no much larger clone lies one base away.

In the germline V gene (reference sequence), CDR1 corresponds to SGHNT and CDR2 to YYREEE. Its CDR3 holds 15 amino acids, cysteine through phenylalanine. CDR3 DNA only is kept here, 45 bases in frame from base 1. V was cut back by 2 bases and J by 3 bases, leaving a gap of 12 bases between them. Blood samples were collected up to 4 times in the first month after transplant and then at least monthly when available. Library method: the immunoSEQ multiplex PCR assay. High-throughput TCR-beta CDR3 sequencing of genomic DNA from most patients was performed by Adaptive Biotechnologies. In the source study's methods: Adaptive's ImmunoSEQ software was the source of the TCR sequencing data for roughly 19 patients, while a few other patients were processed with MiXCR and VDJtools. CDR3 nucleotide sequences shared between donor and recipient were removed because their origin could not be assigned. To count as alloreactive, a clone needed at least 2-fold expansion over unstimulated cells and a minimum CFSE-low frequency of 0.002% (template counts) or 0.001% (read counts). Clones were considered mappable if detected in sequenced pre-transplant spleen, lymph node, or MLR CFSE-low populations of the donor or recipient. Cumulative frequency of alloreactive clones was calculated as a percentage of all sequences weighted by copy number. Drawn from immuneACCESS, this table holds only the in-frame rearrangements with V and J called that TCRdb kept. Clones are partly lost; checked studies trace under half to an unresolved V gene and leave the rest unexplained. V and J calls and clone size follow that table, whereas D and trimming were derived from the DNA. In this sample the table shows 40,000 to 45,000 clones, 91% of which occur a single time. Of the sample, 2.3% falls within the top ten clones.

Beyond this particular receptor, the publication reports: High GvH to HvG T cell clonal ratios were observed in the allografts of patients with donor T cell macrochimerism. Conclusions were limited by the relatively low number and heterogeneity of intestinal transplant patients. Early after transplant, declines in HvG clones were associated with peak levels of circulating GvH clones. GvH clones were detected in recipient bone marrow, and some of these GvH clones were observed earlier in ileal mucosa or blood, consistent with an intestinal mucosal origin.

The TCR sequence derives from a human patient who received an intestinal transplant, so some T cells may come from the graft donor. The rearranged chain carries TRBV5-4 and TRBJ2-1; the D gene is tentatively TRBD1 or TRBD2, each matching 5 bases. The sequenced sample was PBMCs, obtained approximately 310 days after intestinal transplant. The base sequence is TGTGCCAGCAGCTTCGCCGGGACCGGCTACAATGAGCAGTTCTTC. It codes for CASSFAGTGYNEQFF.